These 3 T cell receptor beta chains were sequenced from one sample in a study of blood T cell repertoires in COVID-19. Method: immunoSEQ multiplex PCR; TCRdb's copy keeps in-frame clones and lacks some. The sample yields around 700,000 clones, around 90% seen once. The sample was peripheral blood. These receptors came from a woman aged 18-29 years with acute or convalescent COVID-19.

The gene calls are TRBV7-9 and TRBJ2-5, with D unclear. Trimming removed 5 bases at V and 0 bases at J, with 10 bases between. Germline-derived CDR1 and CDR2 are SEHNR and FQNEAQ (reference sequence). CDR3 length: 14 amino acids. The chain's CDR3 is CASSNARYQETQYF. CDR3 nucleotide sequence: TGTGCCAGCAGCAACGCGAGATACCAAGAGACCCAGTACTTC.

The J gene is TRBJ2-1, the V gene TRBV27, with 8 bases fitting TRBD2. CDR1 is MNHEY, CDR2 SMNVEV, per germline (reference sequence). This CDR3 is 17 amino acids long. Losses at the gene ends were 6 bases for V and 4 bases for J; bases not matched to a gene: 14. The CDR3 here is CASSRRGAGDPYNEQFF. CDR3 DNA sequence: TGTGCCAGCAGCCGACGGGGAGCGGGGGACCCATACAATGAGCAGTTCTTC.

The chain's CDR3 is CASSLPAGNYGYTF. In DNA, the CDR3 is TGTGCCAGTAGTCTTCCGGCAGGGAACTATGGCTACACCTTC. The genes are TRBV19 and TRBJ1-2, with D perhaps matching TRBD1 (5 bases). From germline, CDR1 is LNHDA and CDR2 SQIVND (reference sequence). The V gene lost 5 bases and the J gene lost 2 bases, with 12 bases spanning the gap. The CDR3 spans 14 residues.